This passage covers 5 T cell receptor beta chains from one sample sequenced in a study of CD8+CD57+ T cells in acquired aplastic anemia. Flow cytometry had shown expanded CD8+CD57+ cells in the patients chosen for sequencing. Genomic DNA was employed as the template in profiling TCR beta VDJ and CDR3. TCRdb used MiXCR to reprocess the reads, holding one entry per CDR3 protein. The table lists roughly 220,000 distinct CDR3 sequences, 50% to 70% of them singletons. The sequenced sample consisted of sorted CD4+, CD8+, or CD8+CD57+ T cells (not recorded which) from PBMCs. These receptor sequences come from a human donor with aplastic anemia.

The gene calls are TRBV15 and TRBJ2-7, with TRBD1 matching over 10 bases. J was trimmed by 2 bases and V by 7 bases; bases with no gene match: 5. This CDR3 contains 14 residues. Germline V gene data show CDR1 as LNHNV and CDR2 as YYDKDF (reference sequence). The CDR3 sequence is CATIRDRGPYEQYF. DNA for the CDR3: TGTGCCACCATCCGGGACAGGGGTCCCTACGAGCAGTACTTC.

This clonotype was seen only a few times. The chain combines TRBV14 with TRBJ1-6; possible D gene TRBD1, 5 bases. V dropped 4 bases and J dropped 7 bases, with 17 bases sitting between them. The CDR3 runs 16 residues. In germline, CDR1 is SGHDN, CDR2 FVKESK. The CDR3, as DNA: TGTGCCAGCAGCCGGGGTGTAGCGAGGGGCAATTCACCCCTCCACTTT. Translated, it gives CASSRGVARGNSPLHF. Full variable domain (outside the CDR3, taken from reference TRBV14 and TRBJ1-6): EAGVTQFPSHSVIEKGQTVTLRCDPISGHDNLYWYRRVMGKEIKFLLHFVKESKQDESGMPNNRFLAERTGGTYSTLKVQPAELEDSGVYFCASSRGVARGNSPLHFGNGTRLTVT.

V usage is TRBV15 and J usage is TRBJ2-3, with TRBD1 matching over 7 bases. V shed 8 bases, J shed 4 bases, and the junction held 0 bases outside the gene matches. The CDR3 is 11 residues long. Looked up from germline, CDR1 is LNHNV and CDR2 is YYDKDF (reference sequence). The CDR3 reads CATQGADTQYF. In nucleotides, the CDR3 is TGTGCCACCCAGGGGGCAGATACGCAGTATTTT.

CDR3 protein: CSAREREVRGGNTEAFF. The CDR3 DNA follows: TGCAGTGCTAGAGAGAGGGAAGTCAGGGGAGGGAACACTGAAGCTTTCTTT. The V and J genes are TRBV20-1 and TRBJ1-1, with a possible D match to TRBD1 (6 bases). V lost 0 bases, J lost 1 base, and 18 bases lay in between. Germline V gene sequence: CDR1 DFQATT, CDR2 SNEGSKA (reference sequence). The CDR3 has 17 residues.

V usage is TRBV29-1 and J usage is TRBJ2-7; the match to TRBD1 covers 8 bases. V was clipped by 6 bases and J by 2 bases; unmatched bases: 6. The germline V gene encodes CDR1 SQVTM and CDR2 ANQGSEA. This CDR3 has 13 amino acids. DNA of the CDR3: TGCAGCGTAACGGGGACAGGAGCCTACGAGCAGTACTTC. This codes for CSVTGTGAYEQYF.